The clone carrying this T cell receptor (beta chain) appeared a few times. This CDR3 comprises 14 residues. The V gene's germline CDR1 is MNHNY and CDR2 SVGAGI (reference sequence). V was pared by 5 bases and J by 3 bases, with 13 bases between. These data originate in a study of blood T cell repertoires in COVID-19. Looking at the study overall: The samples span acute and convalescent COVID-19 from the United States, Italy and Spain. The analysed material was cDNA or gDNA that came from T cells, B-cell-depleted T cells, or PBMCs.

Profiling relied on immunoSEQ multiplex PCR, and the TCRdb table lists in-frame clones only, not all of them. The table has 230,000 or so clones, around 89% seen once. Sequencing was done on a sample of peripheral blood. The source is a woman aged 55-70 years with COVID-19, enrolled during active disease. The chain links TRBV6-6 to TRBJ1-2; D is unclear. CDR3 sequence (DNA): TGTGCCAGCAGTCCCTCAACGGTAGACTATGGCTACACCTTC. Residues: CASSPSTVDYGYTF.